One sample yielded the 8 T cell receptor beta chains listed below, sequenced in a study of CD8+ T cells in alopecia areata. Treatment: oral pan-JAK inhibitor, 5-10 mg twice daily. Sequencing templates came from extracted RNA that was reverse transcribed into cDNA. TCRdb keeps only in-frame clones here, not all; method: immunoSEQ multiplex PCR. There are roughly 200,000 clones in the sample; roughly 64% occur only once, and roughly 12% lies in the top ten. The starting material was CD8+ T cells sorted from blood, obtained at week 24, from a patient treated with tofacitinib. All receptors derive from a human donor with alopecia areata.

V usage is TRBV29-1 and J usage is TRBJ1-4, with a tentative D call TRBD1 (5 bases). Germline V gene sequence: CDR1 SQVTM, CDR2 ANQGSEA. This CDR3 contains 14 residues. Trimming removed 4 bases at V and 5 bases at J, with 14 bases between. CDR3 region: CSVGSAGINEKLFF. The CDR3 coding sequence is TGCAGCGTTGGATCGGCAGGGATAAATGAAAAACTGTTTTTT.

A note on this clone: This sample includes further DNA sequences coding for the same CDR3. V usage is TRBV18 and J usage is TRBJ2-7, with D possibly being TRBD1 (9 bases). Trimming took 3 bases from V and 3 from J, leaving 18 bases between them. From germline, CDR1 is KGHSH and CDR2 LQKENI. This CDR3 has 16 residues. In DNA, the CDR3 is TGTGCCAGCTCACCCACGGGAGGGACAGGGAGCTACGAGCAGTACTTC. It is translated as CASSPTGGTGSYEQYF.

This clone showed up just once. The V and J genes are TRBV11-2 and TRBJ2-5; 9 nucleotides match TRBD1. The J segment lost 5 bases and the V segment lost 4 bases, leaving 8 bases of the junction unmatched. CDR3 size: 15 residues. Per germline, CDR1 SGHAT and CDR2 FQNNGV. The CDR3 bases are TGTGCCAGCAGCTCCCGGGACAGGGAAGGCGAGACCCAGTACTTC. As protein: CASSSRDREGETQYF.

This clone has more than one count but fewer than ten. This chain joins TRBV5-5 and TRBJ1-5; D uncertain. V lost 1 base and J 3 bases, leaving 11 bases between the germline ends. In germline, CDR1 is SGHKS, CDR2 YYEKEE (reference sequence). The CDR3 sequence is 15 residues long. CDR3 DNA sequence: TGTGCCAGCAGCTTGTTAGCGAGGGCCAATCAGCCCCAGCATTTT. Protein product: CASSLLARANQPQHF.

The chain links TRBV30 to TRBJ1-1; D is ambiguous. Per germline, CDR1 GTSNPN and CDR2 SVGIG (reference sequence). Trimming cost V 2 bases and J 1 base, with 8 bases left between them. This CDR3 is 13 amino acids long. CDR3 protein: CAWSIVSNTEAFF. CDR3 in DNA: TGTGCCTGGAGTATAGTGTCGAACACTGAAGCTTTCTTT.

About this clone itself: Other DNA sequences from this sample encode an identical CDR3 as well. V gene TRBV7-9 combines with J gene TRBJ1-1, with D unresolved. Germline V gives CDR1 SEHNR, CDR2 FQNEAQ (reference sequence). The CDR3 covers 13 residues. The V end lost 1 base, the J end lost 5 bases, and 8 bases lay between the germline ends. The DNA for the CDR3 is TGTGCCAGCAGCTTAGGGGCGGGGACTGAAGCTTTCTTT. Protein: CASSLGAGTEAFF.

The J gene is TRBJ2-5, the V gene TRBV4-1; D gene uncertain. CDR1 and CDR2 from the germline V gene are MGHRA and YSYEKL. Deletions cut 5 bases from V and 2 bases from J, with 3 bases between. The CDR3 has 11 amino acids. CDR3 nucleotide sequence: TGCGCCAGCAGCAGACAAGAGACCCAGTACTTC. The encoded protein is CASSRQETQYF.

The rearrangement links TRBV7-9 to TRBJ1-5; 9 bases line up with TRBD1. Looked up from germline, CDR1 is SEHNR and CDR2 is FQNEAQ (reference sequence). The CDR3 contains 17 residues. V gave up 3 bases and J gave up 3 bases; unmatched junction bases: 9. The CDR3 nucleotides read TGTGCCAGCAGCTTGGCCTCCCGGGACAGGGTCAATCAGCCCCAGCATTTT. Amino acid sequence: CASSLASRDRVNQPQHF. Full variable domain (rest looked up from reference TRBV7-9 and TRBJ1-5): DTGVSQNPRHKITKRGQNVTFRCDPISEHNRLYWYRQTLGQGPEFLTYFQNEAQLEKSRLLSDRFSAERPKGSFSTLEIQRTEQGDSAMYLCASSLASRDRVNQPQHFGDGTRLSIL.